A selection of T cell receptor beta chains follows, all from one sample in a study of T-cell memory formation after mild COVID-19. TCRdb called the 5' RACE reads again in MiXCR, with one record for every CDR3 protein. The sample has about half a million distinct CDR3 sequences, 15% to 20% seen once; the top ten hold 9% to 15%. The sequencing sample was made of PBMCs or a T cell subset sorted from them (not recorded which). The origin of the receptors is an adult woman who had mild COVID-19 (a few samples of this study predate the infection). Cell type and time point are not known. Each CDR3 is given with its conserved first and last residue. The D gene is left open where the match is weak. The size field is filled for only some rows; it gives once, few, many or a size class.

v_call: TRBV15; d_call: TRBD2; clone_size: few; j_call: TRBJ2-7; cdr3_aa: CATSRDILAGSYEQYF; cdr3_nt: TGTGCCACCAGCAGAGATATACTAGCGGGGTCCTACGAGCAGTACTTC
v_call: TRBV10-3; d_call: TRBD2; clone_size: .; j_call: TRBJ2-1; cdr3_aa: CAIRGGLARIDNEQFF; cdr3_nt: TGTGCCATCAGAGGAGGACTAGCGAGGATTGACAATGAGCAGTTCTTC
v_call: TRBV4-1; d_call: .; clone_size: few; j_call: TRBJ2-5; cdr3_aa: CASSQDLISLQETQYF; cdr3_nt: TGCGCCAGCAGCCAAGACCTCATAAGCCTCCAAGAGACCCAGTACTTC
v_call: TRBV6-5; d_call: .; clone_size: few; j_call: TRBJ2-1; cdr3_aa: CASSPGLGGGNREQFF; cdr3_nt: TGTGCCAGCAGTCCAGGACTAGGAGGGGGCAATCGTGAGCAGTTCTTC
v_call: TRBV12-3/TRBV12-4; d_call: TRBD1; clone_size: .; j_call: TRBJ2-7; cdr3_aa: CASYMTGSYEQYF; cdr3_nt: TGTGCCAGCTACATGACAGGGTCCTACGAGCAGTACTTC
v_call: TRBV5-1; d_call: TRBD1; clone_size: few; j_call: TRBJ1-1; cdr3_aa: CASSPGWTGATEAFF; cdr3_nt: TGCGCCAGCAGCCCGGGGTGGACAGGCGCCACTGAAGCTTTCTTT
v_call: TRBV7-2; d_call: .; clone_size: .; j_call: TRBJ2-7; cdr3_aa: CASSLVGPTAYEQYF; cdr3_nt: TGTGCCAGCAGCCTCGTGGGACCGACCGCCTACGAGCAGTACTTC
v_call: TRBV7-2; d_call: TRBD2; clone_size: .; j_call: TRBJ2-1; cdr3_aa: CASSHYSSGSDSNEQFF; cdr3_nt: TGTGCCAGCAGCCACTATTCTAGCGGGAGCGATTCTAATGAGCAGTTCTTC
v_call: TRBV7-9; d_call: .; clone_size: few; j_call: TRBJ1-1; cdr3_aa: CASSLPAAMNTEAFF; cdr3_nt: TGTGCCAGCAGCCTTCCTGCGGCCATGAACACTGAAGCTTTCTTT
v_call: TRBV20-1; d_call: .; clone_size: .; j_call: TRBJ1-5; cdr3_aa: CSAKTGLLNQPQHF; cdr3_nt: TGCAGTGCTAAGACGGGACTGCTAAATCAGCCCCAGCATTTT